Presented here are 11 T cell receptor beta chains from one specimen sequenced in a study of T cells after yellow fever vaccination. TCRdb redid the calling of the 5' RACE reads with MiXCR, one entry per CDR3 protein. The sample has about 99,000 distinct CDR3 sequences; approximately 5.5% are singletons. Material: CD8+ T cells sorted from PBMCs, obtained 10 days after the yellow fever booster vaccination. The receptors derive from a man younger than 30 who received the YFV17D yellow fever vaccine.

This clonotype was found many times. V and J are TRBV2 and TRBJ2-1, with 7 bases aligning to TRBD2. This CDR3 has 15 residues. Germline V gene sequence: CDR1 SNHLY, CDR2 FYNNEI. V trimming: 6 bases; J trimming: 6 bases; junction bases outside the gene matches: 11. CDR3: CASSPRGDYVNEQFF. The CDR3 nucleotides are TGTGCCAGCAGCCCTCGGGGGGACTACGTCAATGAGCAGTTCTTC.

V is TRBV7-6 and J is TRBJ1-3, with D unclear. The CDR3 consists of 11 residues. Germline CDR1 is SGHVS and CDR2 is FNYEAQ. V was cut by 7 bases and J by 0 bases, with 1 base left in between. The CDR3: CASTSGNTIYF. CDR3 coding DNA: TGTGCCAGCACCTCTGGAAACACCATATATTTT.

This clonotype was seen a handful of times. The gene calls are TRBV27 and TRBJ1-6, with D perhaps matching TRBD1 (6 bases). V was shortened by 7 bases and J by 10 bases, with 17 bases between the two germline ends. The CDR3 consists of 14 residues. Germline CDR1 reads MNHEY; CDR2 reads SMNVEV (reference sequence). The CDR3 spells CASTLASGGSPLHF. The CDR3 DNA reads as TGTGCCAGCACTCTAGCCAGCGGGGGCTCACCCCTCCACTTT.

To note about this clonotype: This may arise from a read error, as a much more abundant clone is one base away. The V gene is TRBV4-3, the J gene TRBJ2-3; TRBD2 agrees at 9 bases. CDR1 is LGHNA, CDR2 YSLEER, per germline. The CDR3 runs to 16 residues. CDR3 DNA sequence: TGCGCCAGCTGCCAAGATGAGCGGGGGGCTTCAGATACGCAGTATTTT. As protein: CASCQDERGASDTQYF.

This chain connects TRBV6-5 to TRBJ2-1; no reliable D call. V was pared by 2 bases and J by 10 bases, with 18 bases between. Per germline, CDR1 MNHEY and CDR2 SVGAGI. The CDR3 contains 15 residues. The CDR3 DNA sequence: TGTGCCAGCAGTTACCGCCAGGTGCCCCCACGGGAGCAGTTCTTC. Translating it yields CASSYRQVPPREQFF.

V is TRBV30 and J is TRBJ2-5; no firm D call. The CDR3 sequence is 14 residues long. The germline V and J ends were trimmed by 0 bases and 1 base, with 9 bases remaining between them. The germline CDR1 and CDR2 sequences are GTSNPN and SVGIG (reference sequence). CDR3 loop: CAWSVTAIQETQYF. The CDR3 DNA reads as TGTGCCTGGAGTGTAACTGCTATCCAAGAGACCCAGTACTTC.

With regard to this clonotype: This sequence may be a read error, since a much larger clone differs from it by one base. The rearrangement uses TRBV4-3 and TRBJ2-7; TRBD1 or TRBD2 may be the D gene (5 bases each). CDR1 is LGHNA and CDR2 is YSLEER in the germline V gene. The CDR3 loop spans 17 amino acids. CDR3 bases: TGCGACAGCAGCCAAGATCGGAGTGGGGGATCGGGGTACGAGCAGTACTTC. The encoded protein is CDSSQDRSGGSGYEQYF.

V and J are TRBV24-1 and TRBJ2-7, with 10 bases fitting TRBD1. Germline CDR1 is KGHDR and CDR2 is SFDVKD. The CDR3 is made up of 16 amino acids. Trimming removed 0 bases from V and 2 bases from J; junction bases left unmatched: 3. The CDR3 loop is CATSDLFGQGAYEQYF. The CDR3 DNA reads as TGTGCCACCAGTGATTTGTTCGGACAGGGGGCCTACGAGCAGTACTTC.

This clonotype was recorded a few times. Its ends do not fully match the called genes, so a read error is possible. The J gene is TRBJ2-5, the V gene TRBV3-1; 7 bases line up with TRBD2. CDR1 and CDR2 (germline): LGHDT, YNNKEL (reference sequence). The CDR3 length is 15 residues. For the CDR3, the DNA is TGTGCCAGCAGCAAAGAAGCGGGGAGCCAAGAGACCCAGTACTTC. This codes for CASSKEAGSQETQYF.

The V gene is TRBV20-1, the J gene TRBJ1-1; D is undetermined. CDR3 size: 13 residues. CDR1 and CDR2 from the germline V gene are DFQATT and SNEGSKA (reference sequence). The ends were cut back, 2 bases at V and 0 bases at J, with 7 bases in the middle. DNA for the CDR3: TGCAGTGCTAGACTTCCGATGAACACTGAAGCTTTCTTT. Translation gives CSARLPMNTEAFF.

This clonotype came up a few times. The gene calls are TRBV6-5 and TRBJ1-4; D gene uncertain. CDR1 and CDR2 (germline): MNHEY, SVGAGI. The ends were cut back, 2 bases at V and 17 bases at J, with 27 bases in the middle. CDR3 length: 16 residues. CDR3 bases: TGTGCCAGCAGTTACCGCTTAATGGTTTTAATGAAAACCTGTTTTTTT. Its translation: CASSYRLMVLMKTCFF.